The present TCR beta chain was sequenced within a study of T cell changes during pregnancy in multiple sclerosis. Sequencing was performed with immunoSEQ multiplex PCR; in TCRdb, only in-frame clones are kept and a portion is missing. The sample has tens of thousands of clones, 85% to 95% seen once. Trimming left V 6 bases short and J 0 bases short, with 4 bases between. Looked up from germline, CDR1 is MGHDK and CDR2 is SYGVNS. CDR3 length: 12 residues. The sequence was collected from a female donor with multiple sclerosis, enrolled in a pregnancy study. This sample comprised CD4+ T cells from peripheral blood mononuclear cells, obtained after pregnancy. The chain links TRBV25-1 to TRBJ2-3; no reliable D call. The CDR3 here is CASSPSTDTQYF. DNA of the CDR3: TGTGCCAGCAGCCCTAGCACAGATACGCAGTATTTT.